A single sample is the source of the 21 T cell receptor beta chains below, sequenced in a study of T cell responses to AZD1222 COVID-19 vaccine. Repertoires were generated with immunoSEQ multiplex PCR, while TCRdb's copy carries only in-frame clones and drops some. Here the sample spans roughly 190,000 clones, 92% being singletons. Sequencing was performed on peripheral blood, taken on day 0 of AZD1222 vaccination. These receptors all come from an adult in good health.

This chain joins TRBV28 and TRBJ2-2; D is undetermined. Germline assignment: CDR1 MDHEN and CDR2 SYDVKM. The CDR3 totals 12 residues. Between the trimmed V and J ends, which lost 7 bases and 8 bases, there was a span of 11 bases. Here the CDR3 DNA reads TGTGCCAGCACCCCGGGTGGGGGGGAGCTGTTTTTT. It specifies CASTPGGGELFF.

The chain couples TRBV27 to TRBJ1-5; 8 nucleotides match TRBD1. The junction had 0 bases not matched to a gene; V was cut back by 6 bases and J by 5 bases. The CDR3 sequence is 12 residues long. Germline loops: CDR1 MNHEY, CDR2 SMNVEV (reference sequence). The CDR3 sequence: CASRTGDQPQHF. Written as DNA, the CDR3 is TGTGCCAGCAGGACAGGGGATCAGCCCCAGCATTTT.

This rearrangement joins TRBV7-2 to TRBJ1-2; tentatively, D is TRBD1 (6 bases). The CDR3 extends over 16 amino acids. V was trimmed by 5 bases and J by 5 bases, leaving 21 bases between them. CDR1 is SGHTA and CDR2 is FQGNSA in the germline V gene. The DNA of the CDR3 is TGTGCCAGCAGCCGTACAGGGCTCTCTCCCTCTTATGGCTACACCTTC. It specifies CASSRTGLSPSYGYTF.

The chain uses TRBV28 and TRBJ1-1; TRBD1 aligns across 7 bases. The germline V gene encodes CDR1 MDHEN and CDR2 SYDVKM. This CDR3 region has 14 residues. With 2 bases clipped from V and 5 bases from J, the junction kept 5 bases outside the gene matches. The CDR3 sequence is CASSLGQEGTEAFF. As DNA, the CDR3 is TGTGCCAGCAGTTTAGGACAGGAGGGTACTGAAGCTTTCTTT.

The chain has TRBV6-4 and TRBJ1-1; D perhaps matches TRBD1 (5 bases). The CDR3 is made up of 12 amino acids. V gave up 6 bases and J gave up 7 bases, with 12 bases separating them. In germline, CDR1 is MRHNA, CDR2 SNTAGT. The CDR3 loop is CASRGPYREAFF. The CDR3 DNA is TGTGCCAGCAGGGGACCGTACCGTGAAGCTTTCTTT.

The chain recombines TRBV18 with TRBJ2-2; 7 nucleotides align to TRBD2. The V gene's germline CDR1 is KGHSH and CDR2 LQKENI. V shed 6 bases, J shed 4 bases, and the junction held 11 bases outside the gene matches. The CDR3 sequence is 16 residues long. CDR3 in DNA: TGTGCCAGCTCCCCCTGGGAGGGCATCACCACCGGGGAGCTGTTTTTT. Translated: CASSPWEGITTGELFF.

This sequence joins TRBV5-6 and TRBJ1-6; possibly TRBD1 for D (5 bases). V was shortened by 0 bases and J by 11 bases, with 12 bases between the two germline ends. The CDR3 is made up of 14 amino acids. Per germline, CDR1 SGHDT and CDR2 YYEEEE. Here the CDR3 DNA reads TGTGCCAGCAGCTTGGCCCGGGGGATTACACCCCTCCACTTT. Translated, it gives CASSLARGITPLHF.

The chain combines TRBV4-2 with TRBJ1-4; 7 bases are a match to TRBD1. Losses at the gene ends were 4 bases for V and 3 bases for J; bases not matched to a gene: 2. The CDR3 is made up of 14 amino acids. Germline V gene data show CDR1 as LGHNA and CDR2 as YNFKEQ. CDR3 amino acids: CASSPGQSNEKLFF. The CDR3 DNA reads TGTGCCAGCAGCCCGGGACAGTCTAATGAAAAACTGTTTTTT.

The DNA of the CDR3 is TGTGCCAGCAGTTTCGACCCGTCCACTGAAGCTTTCTTT. It translates to CASSFDPSTEAFF. The chain links TRBV7-3 to TRBJ1-1; D gene unclear. This CDR3 spans 13 amino acids. Per germline, CDR1 SGHTA and CDR2 FQGTGA. Trimming removed 6 bases at V and 4 bases at J, with 12 bases between.

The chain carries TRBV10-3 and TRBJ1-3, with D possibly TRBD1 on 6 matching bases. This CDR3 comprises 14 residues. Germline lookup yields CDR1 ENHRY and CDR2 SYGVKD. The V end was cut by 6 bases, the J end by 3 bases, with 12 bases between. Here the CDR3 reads CAISGGGSGNTIYF. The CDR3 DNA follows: TGTGCCATCAGCGGAGGGGGAAGTGGAAACACCATATATTTT.

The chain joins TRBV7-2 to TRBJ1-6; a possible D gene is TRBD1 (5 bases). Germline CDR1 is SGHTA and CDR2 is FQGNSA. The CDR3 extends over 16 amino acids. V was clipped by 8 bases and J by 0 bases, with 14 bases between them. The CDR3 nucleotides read TGTGCCAGCCGTGTAGGGGCCAGCTCCTATAATTCACCCCTCCACTTT. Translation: CASRVGASSYNSPLHF.

The CDR3 loop reads CASSPLGTGFEKLFF. CDR3 in DNA: TGTGCCAGCTCACCACTTGGGACAGGGTTTGAAAAACTGTTTTTT. The V gene is TRBV18, the J gene TRBJ1-4; 9 positions agree with TRBD1. Per germline, CDR1 KGHSH and CDR2 LQKENI. This CDR3 region has 15 residues. Trimming removed 1 base from V and 7 bases from J; junction bases left unmatched: 4. The full variable domain, rest sourced from reference TRBV18 and TRBJ1-4, is NAGVMQNPRHLVRRRGQEARLRCSPMKGHSHVYWYRQLPEEGLKFMVYLQKENIIDESGMPKERFSAEFPKEGPSILRIQQVVRGDSAAYFCASSPLGTGFEKLFFGSGTQLSVL.

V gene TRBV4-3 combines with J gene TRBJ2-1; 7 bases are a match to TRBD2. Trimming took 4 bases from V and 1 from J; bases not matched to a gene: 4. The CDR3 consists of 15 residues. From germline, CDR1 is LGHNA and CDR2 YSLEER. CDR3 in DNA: TGCGCCAGCAGCCTGCTAGCGGATTCCTACAATGAGCAGTTCTTC. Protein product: CASSLLADSYNEQFF.

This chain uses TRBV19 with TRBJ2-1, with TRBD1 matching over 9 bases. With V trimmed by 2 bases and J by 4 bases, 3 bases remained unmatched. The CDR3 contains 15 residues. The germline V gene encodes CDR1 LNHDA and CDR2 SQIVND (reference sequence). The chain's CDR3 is CASSITGTGYNEQFF. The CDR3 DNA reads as TGTGCCAGTAGTATAACCGGGACAGGGTACAATGAGCAGTTCTTC.

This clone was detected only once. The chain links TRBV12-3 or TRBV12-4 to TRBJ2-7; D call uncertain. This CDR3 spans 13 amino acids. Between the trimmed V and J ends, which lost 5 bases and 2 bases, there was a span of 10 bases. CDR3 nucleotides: TGTGCCAGCAGTAGGTCCCTTACCTACGAGCAGTACTTC. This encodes CASSRSLTYEQYF.

CDR3: CASSEERPPLHF. Written as DNA, the CDR3 is TGTGCCAGCAGTGAAGAACGGCCGCCCCTCCACTTT. The gene calls are TRBV6-1 and TRBJ1-6; no clear D. The CDR3 length is 12 residues. CDR1 and CDR2 (germline): MNHNS, SASEGT. With 1 base removed from V and 13 bases from J, the gap between germline ends came to 8 bases.

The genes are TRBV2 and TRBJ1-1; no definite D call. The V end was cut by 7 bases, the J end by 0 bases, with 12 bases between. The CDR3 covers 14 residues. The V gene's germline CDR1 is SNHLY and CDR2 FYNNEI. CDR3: CASIRESLNTEAFF. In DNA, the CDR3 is TGTGCCAGCATCCGGGAGTCCTTGAACACTGAAGCTTTCTTT.

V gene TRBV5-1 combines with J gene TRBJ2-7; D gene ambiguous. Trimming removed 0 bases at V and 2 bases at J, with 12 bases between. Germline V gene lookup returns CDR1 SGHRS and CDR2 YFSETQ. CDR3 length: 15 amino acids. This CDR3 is CASSLDGTSPYEQYF. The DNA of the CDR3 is TGCGCCAGCAGCTTGGACGGTACCTCTCCCTACGAGCAGTACTTC.

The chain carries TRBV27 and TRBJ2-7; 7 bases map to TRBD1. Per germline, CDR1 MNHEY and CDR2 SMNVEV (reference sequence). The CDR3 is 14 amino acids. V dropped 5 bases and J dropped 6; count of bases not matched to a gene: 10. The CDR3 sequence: CASSDPTGLGEQYF. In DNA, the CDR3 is TGTGCCAGCAGTGACCCGACAGGGCTGGGCGAGCAGTACTTC.

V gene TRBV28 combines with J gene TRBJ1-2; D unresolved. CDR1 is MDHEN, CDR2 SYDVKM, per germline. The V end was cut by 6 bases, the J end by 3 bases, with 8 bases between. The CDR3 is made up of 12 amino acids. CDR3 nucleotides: TGTGCCAGCAGCTACAGAGACTATGGCTACACCTTC. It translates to CASSYRDYGYTF.

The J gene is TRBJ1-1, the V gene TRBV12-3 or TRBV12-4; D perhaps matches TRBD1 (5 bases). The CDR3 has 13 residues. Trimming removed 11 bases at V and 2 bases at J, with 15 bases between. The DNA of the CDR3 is TGTGCCGCCACCGGGACTGTAAACACTGAAGCTTTCTTT. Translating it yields CAATGTVNTEAFF.